The 6 T cell receptor beta chains given below trace back to one sample, sequenced in a study of radiotherapy plus CTLA-4 blockade in lung cancer (dated by TCRdb to the late 2010s). Library preparation used the immunoSEQ multiplex PCR assay. The source is immuneACCESS, and TCRdb retained only in-frame sequences with V and J called. Part of the clones is not carried over; for the studies checked, unresolved V genes explain less than half of this, and the remainder is unexplained. The sample table contains 75,000 to 100,000 clones; only one count was recorded for 88% of them. Jointly, the top ten make up roughly 4.6% of the sample. The specimen was peripheral blood, collected from a patient treated with radiotherapy plus ipilimumab. These receptors came from a human donor with non-small cell lung cancer that progressed on radiotherapy plus ipilimumab.

This chain joins TRBV30 and TRBJ2-1; TRBD2 might be the D (6 bases). Per the germline V gene, CDR1 is GTSNPN and CDR2 is SVGIG (reference sequence). The CDR3 totals 14 residues. Trimming removed 3 bases at V and 7 bases at J, with 16 bases between. Here the CDR3 reads CAWRRGGWGNEQFF. The CDR3 region has the DNA TGTGCCTGGAGGCGGGGCGGGTGGGGGAATGAGCAGTTCTTC.

This clone turned up a few times. The chain recombines TRBV5-1 with TRBJ2-3; TRBD2 aligns across 8 bases. The CDR3 is 14 residues long. Germline V gives CDR1 SGHRS, CDR2 YFSETQ. The V gene end was trimmed by 0 bases and the J gene end by 5 bases; junction bases not matched to a gene: 2. The CDR3 bases are TGCGCCAGCAGCTTGGGGCTAGCGGGAGATACGCAGTATTTT. Protein sequence: CASSLGLAGDTQYF. Combining the CDR3 with reference TRBV5-1 and TRBJ2-3 gives the whole variable domain KAGVTQTPRYLIKTRGQQVTLSCSPISGHRSVSWYQQTPGQGLQFLFEYFSETQRNKGNFPGRFSGRQFSNSRSEMNVSTLELGDSALYLCASSLGLAGDTQYFGPGTRLTVL.

V and J are TRBV19 and TRBJ1-3, with 7 nucleotides matching TRBD1. CDR1 LNHDA and CDR2 SQIVND come from the germline V gene (reference sequence). J lost 3 bases, V lost 7 bases, and 9 bases had no gene match. The CDR3 has 15 residues. The CDR3 sequence is CASTPRGVFGNTIYF. CDR3 in DNA: TGTGCCAGTACCCCCAGGGGGGTTTTTGGAAACACCATATATTTT.

V gene TRBV27 combines with J gene TRBJ1-1; 7 positions match TRBD1. Germline values: CDR1 MNHEY, CDR2 SMNVEV (reference sequence). The CDR3 is made up of 16 amino acids. The junction had 12 bases not matched to a gene; V was cut back by 3 bases and J by 5 bases. CDR3 nucleotide sequence: TGTGCCAGCAGTTTTGGGGGGAGGGGGCGCTTTACTGAAGCTTTCTTT. The encoded protein is CASSFGGRGRFTEAFF.

The gene calls are TRBV19 and TRBJ1-1; D may be TRBD1 (5 bases). The germline V gene encodes CDR1 LNHDA and CDR2 SQIVND (reference sequence). CDR3 length equals 12 residues. V shed 11 bases and J shed 1 base, with 11 bases lying between them. CDR3 sequence reads: CASLQENTEAFF. The CDR3 coding sequence is TGTGCCTCGCTACAGGAGAACACTGAAGCTTTCTTT. The full variable domain, its missing parts supplied by reference TRBV19 and TRBJ1-1, is DGGITQSPKYLFRKEGQNVTLSCEQNLNHDAMYWYRQDPGQGLRLIYYSQIVNDFQKGDIAEGYSVSREKKESFPLTVTSAQKNPTAFYLCASLQENTEAFFGQGTRLTVV.

The chain combines TRBV11-2 with TRBJ1-2; 8 bases line up with TRBD1. Germline V gene data show CDR1 as SGHAT and CDR2 as FQNNGV. J gave up 6 bases and V 6 bases, and 6 bases lay outside the gene matches. The CDR3 is 13 residues long. The DNA of the CDR3 is TGTGCCAGCAGTTTCGGACAGGGACATGGCTACACCTTC. Translated, it gives CASSFGQGHGYTF.